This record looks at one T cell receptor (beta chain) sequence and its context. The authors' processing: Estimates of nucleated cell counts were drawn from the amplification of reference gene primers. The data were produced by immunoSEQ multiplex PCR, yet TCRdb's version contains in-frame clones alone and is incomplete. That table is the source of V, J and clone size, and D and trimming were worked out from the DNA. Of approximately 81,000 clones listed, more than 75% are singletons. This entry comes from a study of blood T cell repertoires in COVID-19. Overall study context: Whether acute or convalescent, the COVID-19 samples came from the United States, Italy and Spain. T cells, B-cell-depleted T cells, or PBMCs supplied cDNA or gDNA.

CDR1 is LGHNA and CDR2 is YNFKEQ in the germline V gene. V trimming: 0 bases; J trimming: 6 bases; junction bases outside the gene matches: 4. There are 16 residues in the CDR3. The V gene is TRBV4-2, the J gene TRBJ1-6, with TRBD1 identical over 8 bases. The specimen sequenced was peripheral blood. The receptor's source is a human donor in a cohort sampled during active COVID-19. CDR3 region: CASSQDATGANSPLHF. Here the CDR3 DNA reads TGTGCCAGCAGCCAAGATGCGACAGGGGCTAATTCACCCCTCCACTTT.